This TCR beta chain was identified in a study of T cell responses to AZD1222 COVID-19 vaccine. The CDR3 has 14 amino acids. V shed 7 bases and J shed 2 bases, with 11 bases lying between them. The V gene's germline CDR1 is LNHDA and CDR2 SQIVND (reference sequence). Sequencing used immunoSEQ multiplex PCR; TCRdb keeps in-frame clones, though not all of them. The sample yields under 30,000 clones, roughly 87% seen once. This TCR was sampled from an adult who received the AZD1222 COVID-19 vaccine. The chain has TRBV19 and TRBJ1-4; TRBD1 is a possible D gene (6 bases). Source: peripheral blood, taken 28 days after the second AZD1222 dose. The CDR3 here is CASTRDTTNEKLFF. The CDR3 coding sequence is TGTGCCAGTACCCGGGACACCACTAATGAAAAACTGTTTTTT. The entire variable domain, with the rest obtained from reference TRBV19 and TRBJ1-4, is as follows: DGGITQSPKYLFRKEGQNVTLSCEQNLNHDAMYWYRQDPGQGLRLIYYSQIVNDFQKGDIAEGYSVSREKKESFPLTVTSAQKNPTAFYLCASTRDTTNEKLFFGSGTQLSVL.